Listed below are T cell receptor beta chains from one sample, sequenced in a study of blood T cell repertoires in COVID-19. Repertoires were generated with immunoSEQ multiplex PCR, while TCRdb's copy carries only in-frame clones and drops some. This sample has about 120,000 clones, with about nine tenths found just once. Sequencing input: peripheral blood. These receptors were taken from a woman aged 70-85 years with acute or convalescent COVID-19. The CDR3 runs from the conserved cysteine through the conserved F or W. The D gene is left open where the match is weak. Expanded clones get a size class; other rows say once, few or many, or leave the size out.

d_call | j_call | v_call | clone_size | cdr3_aa | cdr3_nt
. | TRBJ1-2 | TRBV7-2 | . | CALGWAPSGYGYTF | TGTGCCCTGGGATGGGCCCCATCAGGGTATGGCTACACCTTC
TRBD1 | TRBJ2-1 | TRBV5-1 | . | CASSLIGQAYNEQFF | TGCGCCAGCAGCTTGATCGGACAGGCCTACAATGAGCAGTTCTTC
. | TRBJ1-5 | TRBV18 | . | CASSPRLAGKNQPQHF | TGTGCCAGCTCACCACGGTTGGCAGGAAAAAATCAGCCCCAGCATTTT
. | TRBJ2-7 | TRBV2 | . | CVSREDSSYEQYF | TGTGTCAGCAGGGAAGACAGCTCCTACGAGCAGTACTTC
TRBD1 | TRBJ1-2 | TRBV7-9 | . | CASSLLGGQGKNYGYTF | TGTGCCAGCAGCTTACTGGGGGGACAGGGGAAAAATTATGGCTACACCTTC
. | TRBJ1-4 | TRBV5-1 | . | CASSLGGRSTNEKLFF | TGCGCCAGCAGTCTGGGCGGGCGGTCTACTAATGAAAAACTGTTTTTT
. | TRBJ2-5 | TRBV29-1 | . | CSVEDVSSGWGEITQYF | TGCAGCGTTGAAGATGTCTCATCAGGTTGGGGAGAAATAACCCAGTACTTC
. | TRBJ1-1 | TRBV28 | . | CASRAVNTEAFF | TGTGCCAGCAGGGCGGTGAACACTGAAGCTTTCTTT
TRBD1 | TRBJ1-1 | TRBV10-3 | . | CAIRRDRENTEAFF | TGTGCCATCAGGAGGGACAGGGAGAACACTGAAGCTTTCTTT
. | TRBJ1-1 | TRBV15 | . | CATSREGRSWAFF | TGTGCCACCAGCAGAGAGGGCCGATCGTGGGCTTTCTTT
TRBD1 | TRBJ1-2 | TRBV30 | . | CAGQGNFNGYTF | TGTGCCGGACAGGGCAATTTTAACGGCTACACCTTC
. | TRBJ2-2 | TRBV19 | . | CASSWPGTGELFF | TGTGCCAGTTCCTGGCCCGGGACCGGGGAGCTGTTTTTT
TRBD1 | TRBJ1-4 | TRBV29-1 | . | CSASDRAILELFF | TGCAGCGCATCTGACAGGGCGATCTTAGAACTGTTTTTT
. | TRBJ1-1 | TRBV5-1 | . | CASSFSSTSEAFF | TGCGCCAGCAGCTTTTCTTCCACTTCTGAAGCTTTCTTT
. | TRBJ2-2 | TRBV19 | . | CASTSQGNTGELFF | TGTGCCAGTACCTCACAGGGAAACACCGGGGAGCTGTTTTTT
TRBD1 | TRBJ2-1 | TRBV27 | . | CASSADRESYNEQFF | TGTGCCAGCAGTGCTGACAGGGAATCCTACAATGAGCAGTTCTTC
. | TRBJ2-7 | TRBV12-3/TRBV12-4 | once | CASRQGSYEQYF | TGTGCCAGCAGGCAGGGCTCCTACGAGCAGTACTTC
TRBD1 | TRBJ1-1 | TRBV14 | . | CASRGDRLNTEAFF | TGTGCCAGCAGGGGGGACAGGCTGAACACTGAAGCTTTCTTT
TRBD1 | TRBJ2-7 | TRBV6-6 | . | CASKQGGYEQYF | TGTGCCAGCAAACAGGGGGGCTACGAGCAGTACTTC
TRBD2 | TRBJ2-3 | TRBV2 | . | CATRTLAGGTDTQYF | TGTGCCACCCGGACCTTAGCGGGAGGCACAGATACGCAGTATTTT
. | TRBJ1-2 | TRBV30 | . | CAWGNDRQGYTF | TGTGCCTGGGGAAATGACAGGCAGGGCTACACCTTC
. | TRBJ2-5 | TRBV19 | . | CASSTRGLETQYF | TGTGCCAGTAGTACCCGGGGATTAGAGACCCAGTACTTC
. | TRBJ1-4 | TRBV18 | . | CASSPLEAGPELFF | TGTGCCAGCTCACCACTAGAAGCGGGGCCAGAACTGTTTTTT
. | TRBJ2-2 | TRBV18 | . | CASSPRQGDTGELFF | TGTGCCAGCTCACCAAGGCAGGGCGACACCGGGGAGCTGTTTTTT
. | TRBJ1-6 | TRBV5-1 | few | CASRTENSPLHF | TGCGCCAGCAGGACAGAAAATTCACCCCTCCACTTT
. | TRBJ2-1 | TRBV5-4 | . | CASSSALANYNEQFF | TGTGCCAGCAGCTCCGCACTAGCAAACTACAATGAGCAGTTCTTC
. | TRBJ1-5 | TRBV28 | . | CASREPGQPQHF | TGTGCCAGCAGGGAGCCCGGTCAGCCCCAGCATTTT
. | TRBJ1-3 | TRBV10-3 | . | CAISERQSSGNTIYF | TGTGCCATCAGTGAGCGACAGAGCTCTGGAAACACCATATATTTT
. | TRBJ2-7 | TRBV7-3 | . | CASSPGGDSFYEQYF | TGTGCCAGCAGCCCTGGCGGAGACTCGTTCTACGAGCAGTACTTC
TRBD1 | TRBJ1-1 | TRBV18 | . | CASSPGQGGNTEAFF | TGTGCCAGCTCACCTGGACAGGGAGGGAACACTGAAGCTTTCTTT
. | TRBJ2-3 | TRBV11-2 | . | CASSLVNVGGPDTQYF | TGTGCCAGCAGCTTAGTTAATGTGGGGGGGCCAGATACGCAGTATTTT
TRBD1 | TRBJ1-5 | TRBV6-5 | . | CASSSDRWHQPQHF | TGTGCCAGCAGTTCGGACAGGTGGCATCAGCCCCAGCATTTT
. | TRBJ2-3 | TRBV5-4 | . | CASSSPTDTQYF | TGTGCCAGCAGCTCTCCCACAGATACGCAGTATTTT
TRBD1 | TRBJ1-2 | TRBV2 | . | CASLDRVANYGYTF | TGTGCCAGCCTGGACAGGGTAGCGAACTATGGCTACACCTTC
. | TRBJ2-3 | TRBV10-2 | . | CASSNRVSTDTQYF | TGCGCCAGCAGTAACAGGGTTAGCACAGATACGCAGTATTTT
. | TRBJ1-2 | TRBV5-1 | . | CASSPRGGGARPNYGYTF | TGCGCCAGCAGCCCCCGGGGGGGAGGGGCGCGACCTAACTATGGCTACACCTTC
TRBD2 | TRBJ2-7 | TRBV4-2 | once | CASSPSIAGDPSGEQYF | TGTGCCAGCAGCCCCTCTATAGCGGGGGACCCCTCCGGGGAGCAGTACTTC
TRBD1 | TRBJ2-5 | TRBV2 | . | CASSEGQGAPETQYF | TGTGCCAGCAGCGAAGGACAGGGGGCCCCAGAGACCCAGTACTTC
TRBD1 | TRBJ1-1 | TRBV10-1 | . | CASPLPGQGLVTEAFF | TGCGCCAGTCCCCTCCCGGGACAGGGGTTGGTCACTGAAGCTTTCTTT
. | TRBJ1-1 | TRBV12-3/TRBV12-4 | . | CASSREVFTEAFF | TGTGCCAGCAGCCGAGAGGTTTTCACTGAAGCTTTCTTT